This entry concerns a single TCR beta chain. CDR1 and CDR2 (germline): SQVTM, ANQGSEA. The CDR3 consists of 16 residues. V lost 4 bases, J lost 7 bases, and 13 bases stayed unmatched. This entry comes from a study of OX40 agonist ivuxolimab in advanced cancers. Across the study: The eligibility criteria allowed prior anti-PD-1, anti-PD-L1 or anti-CTLA-4 therapy, and 30% to 40% had some.

The assay was immunoSEQ multiplex PCR, and TCRdb's table has in-frame clones only and misses some. The sample consists of roughly 69,000 clones, about nine tenths of them appearing once. The origin of this receptor is an adult with an advanced solid tumor such as melanoma, head and neck, liver or kidney cancer. The chain couples TRBV29-1 to TRBJ2-2; 9 nucleotides match TRBD2. This material consisted of CD4+ or CD8+ T cells sorted from blood, taken in a trial of the OX40 agonist ivuxolimab. The CDR3 DNA reads TGCAGCGTTGTAGGTAGCGGGGGTCCAACTAGCGGGGAGCTGTTTTTT. Encoded protein: CSVVGSGGPTSGELFF.